This T cell receptor (beta chain) originates from a study of regulatory T cells in long-lasting Graves disease. V lost 4 bases and J lost 4, with 16 bases in between. This CDR3 spans 14 amino acids. Germline assignment: CDR1 DFQATT and CDR2 SNEGSKA (reference sequence). This clonotype has a count of ten or more. Sample time point: newly diagnosed GD, antithyroid drugs for less than 3 months. From RNA extracted from PBMCs, the TCR library was made. Building the TCR beta libraries relied on iRepertoire HTBI primers, and CDR3 regions underwent Arm-PCR. Each CDR3 protein gets one entry after TCRdb re-called the multiplex PCR reads with MiXCR. The sample has about 400,000 distinct CDR3 sequences; about 16% are singletons. These sequences were also reported in another study, on T cells in Graves' hyperthyroidism and ophthalmopathy.

The genes are TRBV20-1 and TRBJ2-5, with unresolved D. The specimen comprised peripheral blood mononuclear cells (PBMCs), sampled at new diagnosis, from a patient treated with antithyroid drugs. This clonotype was obtained from a woman between 18 and 29 years old with Graves disease. CDR3 bases: TGCAGTGCTACTACAGCGAATAATCGAGAGACCCAGTACTTC. Encoded protein: CSATTANNRETQYF.